Here is one T cell receptor (beta chain) with its context. The antigen remains unidentified. These data are taken from a study of response to subunit inactivated influenza vaccine. Study results and limitations: There was a suggestion from the authors that each seasonal influenza vaccination recruits few new T cells.

TCRdb analysed the RT-PCR reads with MiXCR anew, one entry per CDR3 protein. Found here are around 320,000 distinct CDR3 sequences, roughly 20% of them singletons; the top ten hold 10%. The CDR3 extends over 11 amino acids. Germline V gene sequence: CDR1 MNHNY, CDR2 SVGAGI (reference sequence). V lost 2 bases and J lost 9, with 5 bases in between. Sequencing used PBMCs from blood, obtained less than 22 months after vaccination. The source is a man aged 50 to 69 who received an inactivated influenza vaccine. The chain uses TRBV6-6 and TRBJ1-3; D uncertain. The CDR3 loop is CASSYGPTIYF. The CDR3 DNA follows: TGTGCCAGCAGTTACGGACCCACCATATATTTT.